This entry lists 26 T cell receptor beta chains sequenced from one sample in a study of blood T cell repertoires in COVID-19. Clones were sequenced by immunoSEQ multiplex PCR, and TCRdb holds only the in-frame ones, with some missing. The sample lists 200,000 to 250,000 clones, 80% to 90% occurring once. The material sequenced was peripheral blood. These TCRs come from a man aged 25 to 40 who had recovered from COVID-19.

The gene calls are TRBV10-3 and TRBJ2-2, with 9 nucleotides matching TRBD1. Per germline, CDR1 ENHRY and CDR2 SYGVKD. The CDR3 consists of 16 residues. V shed 0 bases and J 3 bases; nucleotides not matched to a gene: 2. The CDR3 DNA follows: TGTGCCATCAGTGAGTCGGGACAGGGTTACACCGGGGAGCTGTTTTTT. Translating it yields CAISESGQGYTGELFF.

V usage is TRBV6-2 or TRBV6-3 and J usage is TRBJ1-2, with 11 nucleotides matching TRBD1. This CDR3 spans 16 amino acids. V was pared by 5 bases and J by 2 bases, with 7 bases of the junction left unmatched. Germline V gene sequence: CDR1 MNHEY, CDR2 SVGEGT. CDR3 nucleotides: TGTGCCAGCAGTGATGCCGGGACAGGGGGAAACTATGGCTACACCTTC. Protein: CASSDAGTGGNYGYTF.

This clone was seen once. Sequence at one end of the junction differs from germline and may be a read error. The chain carries TRBV7-7 and TRBJ2-7, with a weak D call TRBD2 (6 bases). The CDR3 is made up of 15 amino acids. Germline V lookup: CDR1 SSHAT, CDR2 FNYEAQ (reference sequence). The CDR3 bases are TGTGCCAGCACCTTAGGAGGGATCCCGGCCTACGAGCAGTACTTC. This sequence encodes CASTLGGIPAYEQYF.

In nucleotides, the CDR3 is TGTGCCACCAGTGACAACAGGGGGTATGGCTACACCTTC. As protein: CATSDNRGYGYTF. The chain has TRBV24-1 and TRBJ1-2; 8 nucleotides line up with TRBD1. The ends lost 4 bases at V and 5 bases at J; junction bases unmatched: 2. The germline CDR1 and CDR2 sequences are KGHDR and SFDVKD. The CDR3 consists of 13 residues.

This rearrangement joins TRBV4-3 to TRBJ1-6, with 11 nucleotides matching TRBD1. Germline CDR1 and CDR2: LGHNA and YSLEER. This CDR3 comprises 17 residues. J gave up 9 bases and V 3 bases, and 10 bases lay outside the gene matches. In DNA, the CDR3 is TGCGCCAGCAGCCATGCATACCCGGGACAGGGGGTTTCACCCCTCCACTTT. Its protein is CASSHAYPGQGVSPLHF.

This clone was recorded once. The genes are TRBV18 and TRBJ1-4; 7 bases align to TRBD1. This CDR3 comprises 17 residues. V shed 0 bases and J 4 bases; nucleotides not matched to a gene: 8. Germline CDR1 KGHSH, CDR2 LQKENI. The CDR3 loop reads CASSPPRQGVSNEKLFF. CDR3 nucleotide sequence: TGTGCCAGCTCACCACCGCGACAGGGTGTGAGTAATGAAAAACTGTTTTTT.

The chain has TRBV5-5 and TRBJ1-3; 7 bases align to TRBD1. The CDR3 has 12 residues. Germline V lookup: CDR1 SGHKS, CDR2 YYEKEE (reference sequence). V shed 7 bases, J shed 3 bases, and the junction held 1 base outside the gene matches. CDR3 amino acids: CASDRDGNTIYF. CDR3 bases: TGTGCCAGCGACAGGGATGGAAACACCATATATTTT.

This chain joins TRBV5-1 and TRBJ1-5; 7 bases match TRBD1. The V segment lost 7 bases and the J segment 2 bases; nucleotides outside the gene matches: 9. CDR3 length: 15 amino acids. CDR1 is SGHRS and CDR2 is YFSETQ in the germline V gene. In DNA, the CDR3 is TGCGCCAGCTCGAGTGGAGGGGGCGGCAATCAGCCCCAGCATTTT. Protein sequence: CASSSGGGGNQPQHF.

The chain carries TRBV6-5 and TRBJ1-6; tentatively, D is TRBD1 (6 bases). CDR1 and CDR2 from the germline V gene are MNHEY and SVGAGI. There are 14 residues in the CDR3. Between the trimmed V and J ends, which lost 5 bases and 13 bases, there was a span of 18 bases. CDR3: CASSRTASLAPLHF. As DNA, the CDR3 is TGTGCCAGCAGTCGGACAGCCTCACTGGCGCCCCTCCACTTT.

The CDR3 bases are TGTGCCAGCAGTTACCGGACAGGGACAATGGGTGAGCAGTTCTTC. Its protein product is CASSYRTGTMGEQFF. The gene calls are TRBV6-5 and TRBJ2-1; 8 bases fit TRBD1. CDR1 and CDR2 (germline): MNHEY, SVGAGI. This CDR3 is built from 15 residues. The junction had 9 bases not matched to a gene; V was cut back by 2 bases and J by 9 bases.

The V call is TRBV7-9, the J call TRBJ2-7; D uncertain. The CDR3 extends over 12 amino acids. The V gene's germline CDR1 is SEHNR and CDR2 FQNEAQ (reference sequence). V was shortened by 2 bases and J by 2 bases, with 4 bases between the two germline ends. The CDR3 sequence: CASSLNTYEQYF. In nucleotides, the CDR3 is TGTGCCAGCAGCTTAAACACCTACGAGCAGTACTTC.

The genes are TRBV7-2 and TRBJ2-5, with a weak D call TRBD1 (6 bases). In germline, CDR1 is SGHTA, CDR2 FQGNSA. V lost 8 bases and J 1 base, leaving 11 bases between the germline ends. This CDR3 is 13 amino acids long. CDR3 protein: CASRRGFQETQYF. CDR3 DNA: TGTGCCAGCCGCAGGGGTTTCCAAGAGACCCAGTACTTC.

This clone was picked up one time. This chain uses TRBV3-1 (or the pseudogene TRBV3-2) with TRBJ1-6; D gene uncertain. V was pared by 4 bases and J by 0 bases, with 7 bases between. Germline-derived CDR1 and CDR2 are LGHDT and YNNKEL (reference sequence). This CDR3 is built from 15 residues. CDR3 in amino acids: CASSPMSSYNSPLHF. In DNA, the CDR3 is TGTGCCAGCAGCCCGATGAGCTCCTATAATTCACCCCTCCACTTT.

This clone was detected once. This chain connects TRBV12-2 to TRBJ2-6; the D call in the table, TRBD1, was not verified against the DNA. TRBV12-2 is designated a pseudogene. The CDR3 totals 15 residues. CDR3: CASRLGRSGANVLTF. CDR3 sequence (DNA): TGTGCAAGTCGCTTGGGGCGCTCTGGGGCCAACGTCCTGACTTTC.

V and J are TRBV10-3 and TRBJ1-2; D perhaps matches TRBD1 (5 bases). The CDR3 covers 11 residues. Germline loops: CDR1 ENHRY, CDR2 SYGVKD. V was pared by 10 bases and J by 8 bases, with 14 bases between. In nucleotides, the CDR3 is TGTGCCACCCGCAGGGCGGAGGGCTACACCTTC. Amino acid sequence: CATRRAEGYTF.

The V gene is TRBV18, the J gene TRBJ1-1, with D possibly being TRBD1 (6 bases). The germline V gene encodes CDR1 KGHSH and CDR2 LQKENI. V lost 5 bases, J lost 8 bases, and 15 bases lay in between. CDR3 length: 13 amino acids. The CDR3 DNA is TGTGCCAGCTCATCGGGGGGGCTAGTCGAAGCTTTCTTT. This translates into CASSSGGLVEAFF.

V gene TRBV6-4 combines with J gene TRBJ1-2; D is perhaps TRBD1 (5 bases). V was shortened by 4 bases and J by 5 bases, with 17 bases between the two germline ends. In germline, CDR1 is MRHNA, CDR2 SNTAGT. CDR3 size: 15 residues. CDR3 in DNA: TGTGCCAGCAGTGTAGCGGGTCAAGGGACTTATGGCTACACCTTC. Residues: CASSVAGQGTYGYTF.

V gene TRBV5-4 combines with J gene TRBJ1-1; 8 bases are shared with TRBD1. Germline loops: CDR1 SGHNT, CDR2 YYREEE (reference sequence). V trimming: 1 base; J trimming: 4 bases; junction bases outside the gene matches: 3. The CDR3 is made up of 14 amino acids. CDR3 nucleotides: TGTGCCAGCAGCTTGCAGGGGGCGAGCACTGAAGCTTTCTTT. Protein: CASSLQGASTEAFF.

The V and J genes are TRBV5-1 and TRBJ1-4; D gene uncertain. Per the germline V gene, CDR1 is SGHRS and CDR2 is YFSETQ. The ends were cut back, 9 bases at V and 12 bases at J, with 9 bases in the middle. The CDR3 runs to 9 residues. This CDR3 reads CAKRRELFF. In DNA, the CDR3 is TGCGCCAAGCGGAGAGAACTGTTTTTT. Combining the CDR3 with reference TRBV5-1 and TRBJ1-4 gives the whole variable domain KAGVTQTPRYLIKTRGQQVTLSCSPISGHRSVSWYQQTPGQGLQFLFEYFSETQRNKGNFPGRFSGRQFSNSRSEMNVSTLELGDSALYLCAKRRELFFGSGTQLSVL.

The rearrangement joins TRBV4-2 to TRBJ1-1, with D perhaps TRBD1 (5 bases). Germline V gene lookup returns CDR1 LGHNA and CDR2 YNFKEQ. Trimming removed 5 bases at V and 1 base at J, with 8 bases between. CDR3 length: 13 residues. Here the CDR3 DNA reads TGTGCCAGCAGCGGGGGGTGGAACACTGAAGCTTTCTTT. It translates to CASSGGWNTEAFF.

CDR3 DNA: TGTGCCAGCAGTGAATATTTCGGGGGAAATGAGCAGTTCTTC. Amino acid sequence: CASSEYFGGNEQFF. This rearrangement joins TRBV25-1 to TRBJ2-1; a weak D match, TRBD2 (6 bases). Per germline, CDR1 MGHDK and CDR2 SYGVNS. This CDR3 is built from 14 residues. Deletions cut 0 bases from V and 7 bases from J, with 10 bases between. Looking up the rest from reference TRBV25-1 and TRBJ2-1 gives the full variable domain: EADIYQTPRYLVIGTGKKITLECSQTMGHDKMYWYQQDPGMELHLIHYSYGVNSTEKGDLSSESTVSRIRTEHFPLTLESARPSHTSQYLCASSEYFGGNEQFFGPGTRLTVL.

The V call is TRBV5-4, the J call TRBJ2-1; perhaps TRBD1 as D (6 bases). From germline, CDR1 is SGHNT and CDR2 YYREEE (reference sequence). V shed 3 bases and J shed 6 bases, with 22 bases lying between them. This CDR3 has 17 amino acids. CDR3 residues: CASSSTQGQGAFNEQFF. CDR3 coding DNA: TGTGCCAGCAGCTCCACACAGGGCCAGGGTGCCTTCAATGAGCAGTTCTTC.

V usage is TRBV12-3 or TRBV12-4 and J usage is TRBJ1-5; D uncertain. This CDR3 contains 13 residues. Trimming removed 3 bases from V and 1 base from J, with 4 bases in between. In nucleotides, the CDR3 is TGTGCCAGCAGTTTCGGGAGCAATCAGCCCCAGCATTTT. Translation gives CASSFGSNQPQHF.

J is TRBJ1-3 and V is TRBV9, with 7 bases that match TRBD1. Germline assignment: CDR1 SGDLS and CDR2 YYNGEE. The CDR3 sequence is 15 residues long. The V gene end was trimmed by 4 bases and the J gene end by 5 bases; junction bases not matched to a gene: 9. The CDR3 loop is CASSLGGISRNTIYF. The CDR3 coding sequence is TGTGCCAGCAGCCTAGGGGGCATTAGCAGAAACACCATATATTTT.

This chain uses TRBV7-9 with TRBJ1-2; 9 bases agree with TRBD1. The CDR3 is 14 residues long. The V gene's germline CDR1 is SEHNR and CDR2 FQNEAQ (reference sequence). V lost 4 bases and J lost 8; bases outside the gene matches: 8. The CDR3 sequence is CASSSNTGGDGYTF. CDR3 nucleotides: TGTGCCAGCAGCTCAAATACAGGGGGCGACGGCTACACCTTC.

As concerns this clone: A junction end diverges from the germline sequence, so it may reflect a read error. This sequence joins TRBV6-1 and TRBJ2-7, with D unclear. The CDR3 is 14 amino acids. Germline V gives CDR1 MNHNS, CDR2 SASEGT. CDR3 residues: CASSEANGIGFLCF. CDR3 sequence (DNA): TGTGCCAGCAGTGAAGCTAATGGAATCGGGTTCCTTTGCTTC.